Below, 25 T cell receptor beta chains from the same sample are listed, as sequenced in a study of PD-1 blockade in classical Hodgkin lymphoma. The assay was immunoSEQ multiplex PCR, and TCRdb's table has in-frame clones only and misses some. Of roughly 21,000 clones in the sample, 87% are singletons; the top ten hold 6.8%. Time point specified: newly diagnosed, previously untreated cHL patient sample. CD8+ T cells were isolated from thawed PBMCs by magnetic negative selection. The sample was CD8+ T cells from blood. The receptors originated from a human donor with classical Hodgkin lymphoma.

In nucleotides, the CDR3 is TGCGCCAGCAGCCAGCCCGACAGGGGAGATGGCTACACCTTC. It codes for CASSQPDRGDGYTF. The chain employs TRBV4-1 and TRBJ1-2; 8 bases are shared with TRBD1. The germline V gene has CDR1 MGHRA and CDR2 YSYEKL. The CDR3 extends over 14 amino acids. J was trimmed by 6 bases and V by 3 bases; bases with no gene match: 6.

V gene TRBV5-6 combines with J gene TRBJ1-1; D may be TRBD1 (5 bases). The CDR3 totals 14 residues. Trimming took off 0 bases at V and 7 bases at J, with 13 bases between the two ends. CDR1 SGHDT and CDR2 YYEEEE come from the germline V gene. CDR3 nucleotide sequence: TGTGCCAGCAGCTTGGCCGGGACGACCCTTGAAGCTTTCTTT. It encodes CASSLAGTTLEAFF.

The J gene is TRBJ1-3, the V gene TRBV30, with 9 bases matching TRBD1. The CDR3 is 17 amino acids. Germline V gene lookup returns CDR1 GTSNPN and CDR2 SVGIG (reference sequence). After removal of 0 bases from V and 4 bases from J, the junction contained 10 bases not matched to a gene. The DNA for the CDR3 is TGTGCCTGGAGTGTTGTTACAGGGGGCGCGGTAGGAAACACCATATATTTT. It specifies CAWSVVTGGAVGNTIYF.

Only a few counts were recorded for this clone. This sequence joins TRBV7-2 and TRBJ1-5; D is perhaps TRBD1 (5 bases). Germline V lookup: CDR1 SGHTA, CDR2 FQGNSA. CDR3 length: 16 amino acids. V shed 6 bases and J shed 3 bases, with 18 bases lying between them. CDR3 region: CASRGWAGMFNQPQHF. For the CDR3, the DNA is TGTGCCAGCAGGGGTTGGGCAGGGATGTTCAATCAGCCCCAGCATTTT.

The chain joins TRBV7-2 to TRBJ1-1; D ambiguous. V lost 2 bases, J lost 6 bases, and 10 bases lay in between. This CDR3 spans 13 amino acids. Germline CDR1 SGHTA, CDR2 FQGNSA. The CDR3 spells CASSLYSGAEAFF. For the CDR3, the DNA is TGTGCCAGCAGCTTATACTCCGGGGCTGAAGCTTTCTTT.

This rearrangement joins TRBV12-5 to TRBJ2-5, with 7 bases matching TRBD2. Germline-derived CDR1 and CDR2 are LGHNT and FRNRAP. Trimming removed 5 bases from V and 6 bases from J; junction bases left unmatched: 9. The CDR3 sequence is 14 residues long. The CDR3 reads CASGIGRVSQTQYF. The CDR3 nucleotides are TGTGCTAGTGGTATTGGGAGGGTTTCGCAGACCCAGTACTTC.

The rearrangement joins TRBV27 to TRBJ1-1; a weak D match, TRBD1 (5 bases). Germline values: CDR1 MNHEY, CDR2 SMNVEV (reference sequence). V gave up 6 bases and J gave up 5 bases, with 16 bases separating them. The length of the CDR3 is 14 residues. CDR3 in DNA: TGTGCCAGCAGGGAGGGAGGGGCACTAACTGAAGCTTTCTTT. Translating it yields CASREGGALTEAFF.

The chain recombines TRBV29-1 with TRBJ2-7; a weak D match, TRBD1 (5 bases). The germline V gene encodes CDR1 SQVTM and CDR2 ANQGSEA. The V and J ends lost 6 bases and 2 bases respectively, with 8 bases between them. This CDR3 has 11 amino acids. In DNA form, the CDR3 reads TGCAGCGTGACAGAGACCTACGAGCAGTACTTC. Amino acid sequence: CSVTETYEQYF.

The J gene is TRBJ2-1, the V gene TRBV7-2, with D uncertain. V lost 1 base to trimming and J lost 8 bases, with 6 bases between them. This CDR3 has 12 residues. Germline-derived CDR1 and CDR2 are SGHTA and FQGNSA. CDR3 DNA sequence: TGTGCCAGCAGCTTAGGAGCCGATGAGCAGTTCTTC. This codes for CASSLGADEQFF.

The chain couples TRBV6-1 to TRBJ2-7; D may match TRBD1 or TRBD2 (5 bases each). Trimming removed 6 bases at V and 6 bases at J, with 18 bases between. This CDR3 comprises 14 residues. Germline lookup yields CDR1 MNHNS and CDR2 SASEGT. The CDR3 loop reads CASRPGRGGGEQYF. In DNA, the CDR3 is TGTGCCAGCAGGCCCGGCAGAGGTGGGGGCGAGCAGTACTTC.

This clone was seen just once. This rearrangement joins TRBV9 to TRBJ2-2; maybe TRBD2 (5 bases). The V end lost 2 bases, the J end lost 6 bases, and 14 bases lay between the germline ends. Germline loops: CDR1 SGDLS, CDR2 YYNGEE. This CDR3 contains 15 residues. CDR3 amino acids: CASSVRVGGAGELFF. The CDR3 region has the DNA TGTGCCAGCAGCGTTAGGGTCGGAGGTGCCGGGGAGCTGTTTTTT.

This chain uses TRBV15 with TRBJ1-2; D is possibly TRBD1 (6 bases). The length of the CDR3 is 15 residues. Germline CDR1 is LNHNV and CDR2 is YYDKDF (reference sequence). V was shortened by 0 bases and J by 3 bases, with 11 bases between the two germline ends. The CDR3 nucleotides are TGTGCCACCAGCAGAGACTCGGACAGCTACTATGGCTACACCTTC. This gives the protein CATSRDSDSYYGYTF.

This sequence joins TRBV20-1 and TRBJ2-7; weak D call: TRBD1 (6 bases). Germline CDR1 DFQATT, CDR2 SNEGSKA (reference sequence). The V end was cut by 7 bases, the J end by 3 bases, with 10 bases between. This CDR3 comprises 11 residues. The CDR3 DNA reads TGCAGTGTTCCGACAGGCTACGAGCAGTACTTC. Protein: CSVPTGYEQYF.

This rearrangement joins TRBV5-4 to TRBJ2-5; TRBD1 is a possible D gene (5 bases). The end of the DNA fits TRBJ2-7 better, so the J call may be wrong. The V gene's germline CDR1 is SGHNT and CDR2 YYREEE (reference sequence). The CDR3 totals 15 residues. The DNA for the CDR3 is TGTGCCAGCAGCTTGCGACGTGGGCAGGGCGACGAGCAGTACTTC. Translation gives CASSLRRGQGDEQYF.

This rearrangement joins TRBV4-1 to TRBJ1-2, with TRBD1 matching over 7 bases. J was trimmed by 0 bases and V by 6 bases; bases with no gene match: 7. CDR1 is MGHRA, CDR2 YSYEKL, per germline. The CDR3 runs to 15 residues. CDR3 nucleotide sequence: TGCGCCAGCAGACCCGAGGGGGCCTCTAACTATGGCTACACCTTC. This sequence encodes CASRPEGASNYGYTF.

This clone has only a few counts. The V call is TRBV7-9, the J call TRBJ2-5; 12 bases map to TRBD1. CDR3 size: 16 residues. The germline CDR1 and CDR2 sequences are SEHNR and FQNEAQ (reference sequence). J was trimmed by 4 bases and V by 5 bases; bases with no gene match: 8. CDR3 in amino acids: CASSGSGQGAGETQYF. The CDR3 bases are TGTGCCAGCAGCGGATCGGGACAGGGGGCAGGAGAGACCCAGTACTTC.

This chain links TRBV9 with TRBJ2-5; D might be TRBD1 or TRBD2, each matching 5 bases. Germline loops: CDR1 SGDLS, CDR2 YYNGEE. V was shortened by 2 bases and J by 1 base, with 12 bases between the two germline ends. The CDR3 spans 15 residues. CDR3: CASSVISGTQETQYF. DNA of the CDR3: TGTGCCAGCAGCGTCATATCCGGGACCCAAGAGACCCAGTACTTC. Supplemented by reference TRBV9 and TRBJ2-5, the full variable domain reads DSGVTQTPKHLITATGQRVTLRCSPRSGDLSVYWYQQSLDQGLQFLIQYYNGEERAKGNILERFSAQQFPDLHSELNLSSLELGDSALYFCASSVISGTQETQYFGPGTRLLVL.

The rearrangement uses TRBV4-1 and TRBJ1-3, with D perhaps matching TRBD1 (5 bases). Trimming removed 2 bases from V and 4 bases from J, with 18 bases in between. Per germline, CDR1 MGHRA and CDR2 YSYEKL. The CDR3 loop spans 17 amino acids. CDR3 protein: CASSQSQGSLAGNTIYF. Written as DNA, the CDR3 is TGCGCCAGCAGCCAAAGTCAGGGTAGTCTCGCAGGAAACACCATATATTTT.

The V gene is TRBV9, the J gene TRBJ1-1; 7 nucleotides align to TRBD1. This CDR3 has 17 residues. The germline gives CDR1 SGDLS, CDR2 YYNGEE. The J segment lost 4 bases and the V segment lost 0 bases, leaving 12 bases of the junction unmatched. The CDR3 bases are TGTGCCAGCAGCGTAGGGGACAGCGTACCACAAGTCACTGAAGCTTTCTTT. It encodes CASSVGDSVPQVTEAFF.

The rearrangement joins TRBV19 to TRBJ1-1; D ambiguous. Germline CDR1 and CDR2: LNHDA and SQIVND (reference sequence). Trimming took off 3 bases at V and 8 bases at J, with 10 bases between the two ends. The CDR3 is 12 amino acids. CDR3 region: CASSMGGLEAFF. The CDR3 region has the DNA TGTGCCAGTAGTATGGGAGGGCTCGAAGCTTTCTTT.

The chain combines TRBV2 with TRBJ1-5; 9 nucleotides agree with TRBD1. The CDR3 consists of 13 residues. The germline V gene encodes CDR1 SNHLY and CDR2 FYNNEI. V dropped 6 bases and J dropped 7; count of bases not matched to a gene: 4. The CDR3 loop reads CASRNRGLQPQHF. The CDR3 DNA follows: TGTGCCAGCAGAAACAGGGGGCTCCAGCCCCAGCATTTT. The variable domain in full, completed from reference TRBV2 and TRBJ1-5, reads EPEVTQTPSHQVTQMGQEVILRCVPISNHLYFYWYRQILGQKVEFLVSFYNNEISEKSEIFDDQFSVERPDGSNFTLKIRSTKLEDSAMYFCASRNRGLQPQHFGDGTRLSIL.

The gene calls are TRBV28 and TRBJ2-7; D is perhaps TRBD1 or TRBD2 (5 bases each). Trimming left V 4 bases short and J 0 bases short, with 13 bases between. Germline CDR1 MDHEN, CDR2 SYDVKM. This CDR3 spans 15 amino acids. The CDR3: CASSSTTGTSYEQYF. DNA for the CDR3: TGTGCCAGCAGTTCGACCACCGGGACCTCCTACGAGCAGTACTTC.

The CDR3 DNA reads as TGTGCCAGCAGTTTAACAGATACGCAGTATTTT. This encodes CASSLTDTQYF. The chain combines TRBV28 with TRBJ2-3, with no clear D. The CDR3 extends over 11 amino acids. V shed 2 bases and J shed 3 bases, with 0 bases lying between them. CDR1 is MDHEN and CDR2 is SYDVKM in the germline V gene.

The rearrangement joins TRBV6-1 to TRBJ2-1; 8 nucleotides align to TRBD1. V lost 3 bases and J lost 8; bases outside the gene matches: 9. Germline CDR1 MNHNS, CDR2 SASEGT. The CDR3 is made up of 15 amino acids. The CDR3: CASSDRGQYGDEQFF. The CDR3 region has the DNA TGTGCCAGCAGTGACAGGGGGCAATATGGGGATGAGCAGTTCTTC.

The V call is TRBV29-1, the J call TRBJ1-4; 7 bases fit TRBD1. Germline CDR1 and CDR2: SQVTM and ANQGSEA. J was trimmed by 7 bases and V by 6 bases; bases with no gene match: 8. This CDR3 is built from 13 residues. The CDR3 spells CSVTGRGTEKLFF. The CDR3 nucleotides are TGCAGCGTGACAGGGAGGGGAACTGAAAAACTGTTTTTT.